Below are 13 T cell receptor beta chains sequenced from a single sample in a study of shared clonotypes between healthy human individuals. Naive CD8 populations comprised CD45RO-negative cells positively selected for CCR7, excluding terminally differentiated effector memory CD45RA+ cells. Only in-frame clones appear in the TCRdb table, and some are missing; sequencing was by immunoSEQ multiplex PCR. The data show about 2.1 million clones, just under 95% seen once. The sequenced material came from naive CD8+ T cells from PBMCs. These receptors all stem from a man between 18 and 35 years old in good health. Some clones in this sample may be carry-over from other donors' samples.

This chain uses TRBV19 with TRBJ1-1; D uncertain. The V and J ends lost 5 bases and 7 bases respectively, with 14 bases between them. Germline lookup yields CDR1 LNHDA and CDR2 SQIVND (reference sequence). The CDR3 is 13 amino acids. The CDR3, as DNA: TGTGCCAGTAGTCCTCTTTCCGGTAATGAAGCTTTCTTT. Amino acid sequence: CASSPLSGNEAFF.

This sequence joins TRBV5-1 and TRBJ1-5; the D is unclear. The germline CDR1 and CDR2 sequences are SGHRS and YFSETQ. The CDR3 extends over 17 amino acids. V was pared by 4 bases and J by 0 bases, with 17 bases between. CDR3 protein: CASSPAPREYSNQPQHF. In DNA form, the CDR3 reads TGCGCCAGCAGCCCCGCGCCGAGAGAATATAGCAATCAGCCCCAGCATTTT.

In DNA, the CDR3 is TGTGCCTGGAGTCACGCGACAAGGAATCAAGAGACCCAGTACTTC. It codes for CAWSHATRNQETQYF. The chain has TRBV30 and TRBJ2-5, with D hard to call. V lost 2 bases to trimming and J lost 2 bases, with 15 bases between them. The germline V gene has CDR1 GTSNPN and CDR2 SVGIG (reference sequence). This CDR3 region has 15 residues.

The chain recombines TRBV5-1 with TRBJ2-4; TRBD2 is a possible D gene (6 bases). Germline-derived CDR1 and CDR2 are SGHRS and YFSETQ. The CDR3 is 19 residues long. V lost 6 bases to trimming and J lost 1 base, with 26 bases between them. The DNA for the CDR3 is TGCGCCAGCAAGAAGGTCCGGGAAGCCCGCCGGGGGGCCAAAAACATTCAGTACTTC. Its protein is CASKKVREARRGAKNIQYF. The full variable domain, its missing parts supplied by reference TRBV5-1 and TRBJ2-4, is KAGVTQTPRYLIKTRGQQVTLSCSPISGHRSVSWYQQTPGQGLQFLFEYFSETQRNKGNFPGRFSGRQFSNSRSEMNVSTLELGDSALYLCASKKVREARRGAKNIQYFGAGTRLSVL.

The rearrangement links TRBV25-1 to TRBJ2-5; D possibly uses TRBD1 or TRBD2 (5 bases each). Germline CDR1 is MGHDK and CDR2 is SYGVNS. The V end lost 3 bases, the J end lost 5 bases, and 16 bases lay between the germline ends. The CDR3 has 15 residues. This chain's CDR3 is CASSDKGTALETQYF. For the CDR3, the DNA is TGTGCCAGCAGTGATAAGGGGACGGCCCTCGAGACCCAGTACTTC.

The CDR3 loop reads CASSSTGTSGYEQYF. CDR3 bases: TGTGCCAGCAGTTCTACCGGGACTAGCGGCTACGAGCAGTACTTC. This chain connects TRBV9 to TRBJ2-7; 11 bases are shared with TRBD2. The CDR3 spans 15 residues. The germline gives CDR1 SGDLS, CDR2 YYNGEE. Germline trimming cut 5 bases from V and 3 bases from J; bases unmatched to any gene: 7. Based on the CDR3 plus reference TRBV9 and TRBJ2-7, the full variable domain is DSGVTQTPKHLITATGQRVTLRCSPRSGDLSVYWYQQSLDQGLQFLIQYYNGEERAKGNILERFSAQQFPDLHSELNLSSLELGDSALYFCASSSTGTSGYEQYFGPGTRLTVT.

This clone showed up just once. CDR3 sequence (DNA): TGTGCCAGCGTCTCTAGCGGGCCCCAAGAGACCCAGTACTTC. Translation: CASVSSGPQETQYF. The rearrangement joins TRBV28 to TRBJ2-5; the match to TRBD2 covers 8 bases. The CDR3 runs to 14 residues. V gave up 8 bases and J gave up 1 base; unmatched junction bases: 6. The germline CDR1 and CDR2 sequences are MDHEN and SYDVKM.

V and J are TRBV7-7 and TRBJ2-2; 7 nucleotides match TRBD2. Germline V gene sequence: CDR1 SSHAT, CDR2 FNYEAQ (reference sequence). CDR3 size: 12 residues. The ends lost 8 bases at V and 4 bases at J; junction bases unmatched: 1. The DNA of the CDR3 is TGTGCCAGCGGGGGGGGCACCGGGGAGCTGTTTTTT. Translated, it gives CASGGGTGELFF.

The chain has TRBV30 and TRBJ2-1; D call uncertain. From germline, CDR1 is GTSNPN and CDR2 SVGIG (reference sequence). The CDR3 is made up of 14 amino acids. Trimming cost V 3 bases and J 14 bases, with 23 bases left between them. CDR3 sequence: CAWSPSPGPPKKFF. The CDR3, as DNA: TGTGCCTGGAGCCCCAGCCCAGGTCCACCGAAAAAGTTCTTC.

The chain joins TRBV5-1 to TRBJ2-1; 8 bases agree with TRBD1. V was clipped by 4 bases and J by 0 bases; unmatched bases: 9. There are 17 residues in the CDR3. CDR1 SGHRS and CDR2 YFSETQ come from the germline V gene. The CDR3 coding sequence is TGCGCCAGCAGCCCGGGACAGGTCGGTAACTCCTACAATGAGCAGTTCTTC. It yields the protein CASSPGQVGNSYNEQFF.

The V call is TRBV9, the J call TRBJ2-7; D unresolved. The CDR3 is 13 residues long. CDR1 SGDLS and CDR2 YYNGEE come from the germline V gene. With 4 bases removed from V and 7 bases from J, the gap between germline ends came to 15 bases. CDR3 bases: TGTGCCAGCAGCTCAGCGTTGGCAAGTGAGCAGTACTTC. Translation: CASSSALASEQYF.

The gene calls are TRBV7-2 and TRBJ2-1, with D perhaps TRBD2 (6 bases). The CDR3 totals 17 residues. Germline CDR1 and CDR2: SGHTA and FQGNSA. Trimming removed 4 bases at V and 4 bases at J, with 20 bases between. The CDR3 nucleotides read TGTGCCAGCAGCTCAGACTCCCGGGACTTCGCTTACAATGAGCAGTTCTTC. Its protein is CASSSDSRDFAYNEQFF.

The chain couples TRBV28 to TRBJ2-3; D may correspond to TRBD1 or TRBD2 (6 bases each). The germline gives CDR1 MDHEN, CDR2 SYDVKM. CDR3 length: 17 residues. The V gene lost 4 bases and the J gene lost 0 bases, with 17 bases spanning the gap. CDR3 in DNA: TGTGCCAGCAGTTCTGGGGGCTGGGGGGATAGCACAGATACGCAGTATTTT. Translation gives CASSSGGWGDSTDTQYF.